This passage covers 5 T cell receptor beta chains from one sample sequenced in a study of T cells in Graves' hyperthyroidism and ophthalmopathy. Amplified TCR beta CDR3 regions came from RNA transcripts. Carried out on the TCR CDR3, a first-round RT-PCR used the HTBI primer set. Via MiXCR, TCRdb re-called the multiplex PCR reads, giving one row per CDR3 protein. The table has about 570,000 distinct CDR3 sequences, about half seen once; the top ten hold over 15%. The sequencing input was peripheral blood or thyroid tissue (not recorded which). The source of these receptors is an adult woman with Graves' disease, either hyperthyroidism or ophthalmopathy (not recorded which).

The gene calls are TRBV7-8 and TRBJ2-7; TRBD1 agrees at 9 bases. The DNA matches TRBJ2-5 better at its end, which makes the J call doubtful. Germline CDR1 is SGHVS and CDR2 is FQNEAQ. The CDR3 loop spans 14 amino acids. The CDR3 here is CASSHTGGEGTQYF. CDR3 nucleotides: TGTGCCAGCAGCCATACAGGGGGCGAGGGGACCCAGTACTTC.

This clonotype was observed a handful of times. V gene TRBV5-1 combines with J gene TRBJ1-1; 11 bases are a match to TRBD1. Germline V CDR1 and CDR2: SGHRS, YFSETQ. V lost 4 bases and J lost 13; bases outside the gene matches: 6. CDR3 length equals 12 residues. The CDR3 sequence: CASSPGTGGDFF. The CDR3 coding sequence is TGCGCCAGCAGCCCTGGGACAGGGGGTGATTTCTTT.

The table lists this clonotype with many counts. This chain joins TRBV20-1 and TRBJ2-7; D gene unclear. The V gene's germline CDR1 is DFQATT and CDR2 SNEGSKA (reference sequence). The CDR3 spans 13 residues. The ends were cut back, 1 base at V and 2 bases at J, with 9 bases in the middle. This CDR3 is CSARGRAPYEQYF. The CDR3 DNA sequence: TGCAGTGCTAGAGGTCGGGCTCCCTACGAGCAGTACTTC.

The chain combines TRBV20-1 with TRBJ1-3; TRBD1 matches at 7 bases. Germline CDR1 reads DFQATT; CDR2 reads SNEGSKA (reference sequence). Trimming removed 4 bases from V and 4 bases from J; junction bases left unmatched: 10. The CDR3 extends over 15 amino acids. CDR3 in amino acids: CSATPLTGQGNTIYF. CDR3 DNA sequence: TGCAGTGCTACTCCACTCACGGGACAGGGAAACACCATATATTTT.

This clonotype was recorded many times. Here the CDR3 reads CASSLVEDGDSPLHF. The CDR3, as DNA: TGTGCCAGCAGCTTGGTGGAGGATGGGGATTCACCCCTCCACTTT. The V and J genes are TRBV5-6 and TRBJ1-6; no clear D. This CDR3 is built from 15 residues. Trimming pared 0 bases from V and 8 bases from J, leaving 12 bases between. Germline-derived CDR1 and CDR2 are SGHDT and YYEEEE.